This entry lists 24 T cell receptor beta chains sequenced from one sample in a study of blood T cell repertoires in COVID-19. Sequencing used immunoSEQ multiplex PCR; TCRdb keeps in-frame clones, though not all of them. The sample has 40,000 to 45,000 clones, about 85% seen once; the top ten hold around 4%. Material: peripheral blood. These receptor sequences come from a man between 60 and 75 years old with acute or convalescent COVID-19.

The CDR3 spells CASGLPIIREGSSGNTIYF. The CDR3 DNA reads TGTGCTAGTGGTTTGCCTATTATCAGGGAGGGGAGCTCTGGAAACACCATATATTTT. The chain links TRBV12-5 to TRBJ1-3; TRBD1 is a possible D gene (5 bases). The V end lost 2 bases, the J end lost 0 bases, and 20 bases lay between the germline ends. This CDR3 has 19 residues. Germline values: CDR1 LGHNT, CDR2 FRNRAP. Full variable domain (outside the CDR3, taken from reference TRBV12-5 and TRBJ1-3): DARVTQTPRHKVTEMGQEVTMRCQPILGHNTVFWYRQTMMQGLELLAYFRNRAPLDDSGMPKDRFSAEMPDATLATLKIQPSEPRDSAVYFCASGLPIIREGSSGNTIYFGEGSWLTVV.

This clone was detected a few times. This sequence joins TRBV19 and TRBJ1-5; 7 bases match TRBD1. The ends lost 5 bases at V and 6 bases at J; junction bases unmatched: 7. This CDR3 is 14 amino acids long. Looked up from germline, CDR1 is LNHDA and CDR2 is SQIVND (reference sequence). For the CDR3, the DNA is TGTGCCAGTAGTGACAGGGTGGGGGTTCAGCCCCAGCATTTT. This sequence encodes CASSDRVGVQPQHF. Combining the CDR3 with reference TRBV19 and TRBJ1-5 gives the whole variable domain DGGITQSPKYLFRKEGQNVTLSCEQNLNHDAMYWYRQDPGQGLRLIYYSQIVNDFQKGDIAEGYSVSREKKESFPLTVTSAQKNPTAFYLCASSDRVGVQPQHFGDGTRLSIL.

The rearrangement links TRBV4-3 to TRBJ1-1; 11 nucleotides line up with TRBD1. The CDR3 is 15 residues long. Losses at the gene ends were 4 bases for V and 4 bases for J; bases not matched to a gene: 5. Germline V gene lookup returns CDR1 LGHNA and CDR2 YSLEER. DNA for the CDR3: TGCGCCAGCAGCCTCGGGACAGGGGGAGGCACTGAAGCTTTCTTT. This sequence encodes CASSLGTGGGTEAFF.

The CDR3 nucleotides read TGTGCCAGCAGCCCCTTAGCACGCGGGGGAGACTACAATGAGCAGTTCTTC. Translation gives CASSPLARGGDYNEQFF. The chain joins TRBV9 to TRBJ2-1; 7 bases are shared with TRBD2. The trim removed 4 bases at V and 3 bases at J, leaving 13 bases unmatched. The CDR3 loop spans 17 amino acids. Germline CDR1 reads SGDLS; CDR2 reads YYNGEE.

The chain employs TRBV16 and TRBJ1-4; 7 nucleotides align to TRBD1. The CDR3 consists of 15 residues. Per the germline V gene, CDR1 is KGHSY and CDR2 is FQNENV. With V trimmed by 4 bases and J by 3 bases, 5 bases remained unmatched. The CDR3 nucleotides read TGTGCCAGCAGCCCCGAAGGGACAGCTAATGAAAAACTGTTTTTT. This encodes CASSPEGTANEKLFF.

Concerning this clone: The same CDR3 arises from other DNA sequences in this sample as well. The CDR3 region has the DNA TGTGCCACCAGCAGAGGCGGGGTGAACACTGAAGCTTTCTTT. Translating it yields CATSRGGVNTEAFF. The rearrangement links TRBV15 to TRBJ1-1; D not certain. V was shortened by 1 base and J by 0 bases, with 6 bases between the two germline ends. The germline gives CDR1 LNHNV, CDR2 YYDKDF (reference sequence). The length of the CDR3 is 14 residues.

V gene TRBV29-1 combines with J gene TRBJ1-4; 9 positions agree with TRBD1. J lost 7 bases, V lost 0 bases, and 6 bases had no gene match. Per the germline V gene, CDR1 is SQVTM and CDR2 is ANQGSEA. The CDR3 is 15 residues long. In nucleotides, the CDR3 is TGCAGCGTTGAAGATCCGGACAGGGGAAGTGAAAAACTGTTTTTT. Translating it yields CSVEDPDRGSEKLFF.

The V and J genes are TRBV19 and TRBJ1-3, with 8 bases matching TRBD1. The V segment lost 5 bases and the J segment 4 bases; nucleotides outside the gene matches: 10. CDR1 and CDR2 from the germline V gene are LNHDA and SQIVND (reference sequence). This CDR3 comprises 16 residues. The CDR3 protein is CASSFNRGTSGNTIYF. The CDR3 DNA is TGTGCCAGTAGTTTCAACAGGGGGACCTCGGGAAACACCATATATTTT. The complete variable domain, with remaining parts taken from reference TRBV19 and TRBJ1-3, reads DGGITQSPKYLFRKEGQNVTLSCEQNLNHDAMYWYRQDPGQGLRLIYYSQIVNDFQKGDIAEGYSVSREKKESFPLTVTSAQKNPTAFYLCASSFNRGTSGNTIYFGEGSWLTVV.

This chain connects TRBV19 to TRBJ1-2; 7 positions agree with TRBD1. The CDR3 has 15 amino acids. Unmatched junction bases numbered 6, after V lost 1 base and J lost 4 bases. CDR1 is LNHDA, CDR2 SQIVND, per germline (reference sequence). CDR3 amino acids: CASSIAPGGSYGYTF. The CDR3 DNA reads TGTGCCAGTAGTATAGCTCCAGGGGGGAGCTATGGCTACACCTTC.

The V gene is TRBV27, the J gene TRBJ1-1, with 9 positions matching TRBD1. Germline V CDR1 and CDR2: MNHEY, SMNVEV (reference sequence). Unmatched junction bases numbered 13, after V lost 1 base and J lost 4 bases. This CDR3 contains 18 residues. In DNA form, the CDR3 reads TGTGCCAGCAGTTTATTTTGGGGACAGGGCTATTCGGGCACTGAAGCTTTCTTT. Translated: CASSLFWGQGYSGTEAFF.

This chain links TRBV6-2 or TRBV6-3 with TRBJ2-3; no firm D call. In germline, CDR1 is MNHEY, CDR2 SVGEGT. V gave up 6 bases and J gave up 2 bases, with 9 bases separating them. The CDR3 runs to 13 residues. Written as DNA, the CDR3 is TGTGCCAGCAGCCTTCGGGTCACAGATACGCAGTATTTT. Translating gives CASSLRVTDTQYF.

This chain links TRBV18 with TRBJ2-2; 10 nucleotides align to TRBD1. Trimming at V came to 2 bases and at J to 0 bases, leaving 3 bases not matched to a gene. Germline V CDR1 and CDR2: KGHSH, LQKENI. This CDR3 is 17 amino acids long. The CDR3 sequence is CASSPRGQGANTGELFF. The DNA for the CDR3 is TGTGCCAGCTCACCAAGAGGACAGGGGGCGAACACCGGGGAGCTGTTTTTT. Full variable domain (outside the CDR3, taken from reference TRBV18 and TRBJ2-2): NAGVMQNPRHLVRRRGQEARLRCSPMKGHSHVYWYRQLPEEGLKFMVYLQKENIIDESGMPKERFSAEFPKEGPSILRIQQVVRGDSAAYFCASSPRGQGANTGELFFGEGSRLTVL.

The gene calls are TRBV15 and TRBJ2-1; TRBD2 matches 15 bases. Losses at the gene ends were 5 bases for V and 7 bases for J; bases not matched to a gene: 6. The CDR3 has 16 residues. Per the germline V gene, CDR1 is LNHNV and CDR2 is YYDKDF (reference sequence). The CDR3 here is CATSRPGLAGGNEQFF. CDR3 nucleotide sequence: TGTGCCACCAGCCGACCGGGACTAGCGGGGGGAAATGAGCAGTTCTTC.

This clone appeared once. The CDR3: CASSLVLASSTDTQYF. Written as DNA, the CDR3 is TGCGCCAGCAGCTTGGTTCTAGCGAGCAGCACAGATACGCAGTATTTT. The chain joins TRBV5-1 to TRBJ2-3; TRBD2 is a possible D gene (6 bases). Trimming shortened V by 0 bases and J by 0 bases, and 11 bases separated the two germline ends. The CDR3 runs 16 residues. Germline V gene data show CDR1 as SGHRS and CDR2 as YFSETQ.

CDR3 residues: CASSHLLAGLYEQYF. CDR3 bases: TGTGCCAGCAGCCACTTACTAGCGGGACTCTACGAGCAGTACTTC. The rearrangement joins TRBV3-1 (or the pseudogene TRBV3-2) to TRBJ2-7; 10 nucleotides agree with TRBD2. V gave up 3 bases and J gave up 3 bases; unmatched junction bases: 5. Germline V gene sequence: CDR1 LGHDT, CDR2 YNNKEL (reference sequence). The CDR3 length is 15 residues.

The chain has TRBV5-6 and TRBJ2-3; TRBD2 aligns across 15 bases. The CDR3 has 17 amino acids. Trimming removed 4 bases from V and 5 bases from J; junction bases left unmatched: 8. Germline CDR1 and CDR2: SGHDT and YYEEEE. Here the CDR3 reads CASSGRTSGGAVDTQYF. DNA for the CDR3: TGTGCCAGCAGCGGACGGACTAGCGGGGGGGCCGTAGATACGCAGTATTTT.

This clone was detected once. V is TRBV7-2 and J is TRBJ1-1, with 7 bases fitting TRBD1. The J segment lost 0 bases and the V segment lost 4 bases, leaving 2 bases of the junction unmatched. The germline CDR1 and CDR2 sequences are SGHTA and FQGNSA. The length of the CDR3 is 14 residues. In DNA form, the CDR3 reads TGTGCCAGCAGCTCCGGGACAGTGAACACTGAAGCTTTCTTT. Its protein product is CASSSGTVNTEAFF.

A few counts support this clone. The chain recombines TRBV24-1 with TRBJ1-2; D is perhaps TRBD1 (6 bases). The germline V gene has CDR1 KGHDR and CDR2 SFDVKD. The CDR3 runs to 13 residues. V shed 4 bases and J shed 7 bases, with 12 bases lying between them. DNA for the CDR3: TGTGCCACCAGTGAGGGCAGGGGTTTTGGCTACACCTTC. It yields the protein CATSEGRGFGYTF.

Of note for this clone: Within the sample, other DNA sequences also encode this same CDR3. The gene calls are TRBV7-8 and TRBJ1-1; maybe TRBD1 (6 bases). V shed 3 bases and J shed 2 bases, with 10 bases lying between them. Germline V CDR1 and CDR2: SGHVS, FQNEAQ. CDR3 length: 14 residues. The CDR3 bases are TGTGCCAGCAGCTTTCAGGGGCCAAACACTGAAGCTTTCTTT. Residues: CASSFQGPNTEAFF.

By frequency in the sample, this clone is medium-sized (0.01 to 0.1%). The chain carries TRBV6-5 and TRBJ1-6; the D is unclear. Germline V gene lookup returns CDR1 MNHEY and CDR2 SVGAGI. Trimming took 7 bases from V and 8 from J, leaving 12 bases between them. This CDR3 has 13 amino acids. The CDR3 nucleotides read TGTGCCAGCACTCCTGACGGGTATTCACCCCTCCACTTT. This gives the protein CASTPDGYSPLHF.

The genes are TRBV6-2 or TRBV6-3 and TRBJ2-7; maybe TRBD1 (5 bases). Germline CDR1 MNHEY, CDR2 SVGEGT. The CDR3 has 14 amino acids. Trimming removed 2 bases at V and 2 bases at J, with 10 bases between. CDR3 DNA: TGTGCCAGCAGTTACGATCTGACAGCCTACGAGCAGTACTTC. Translation gives CASSYDLTAYEQYF.

The chain recombines TRBV4-1 with TRBJ2-1; D gene ambiguous. Germline assignment: CDR1 MGHRA and CDR2 YSYEKL. V gave up 2 bases and J gave up 2 bases, with 13 bases separating them. The CDR3 is made up of 16 amino acids. Here the CDR3 reads CASSQRSPGAYNEQFF. The CDR3 nucleotides read TGCGCCAGCAGCCAACGTTCCCCAGGTGCCTACAATGAGCAGTTCTTC.

V gene TRBV4-1 combines with J gene TRBJ1-5, with TRBD1 matching over 7 bases. V shed 6 bases and J 5 bases; nucleotides not matched to a gene: 4. The germline V gene encodes CDR1 MGHRA and CDR2 YSYEKL. CDR3 length: 13 residues. For the CDR3, the DNA is TGCGCCAGCAGTCGGGACAGAGATCAGCCCCAGCATTTT. Protein: CASSRDRDQPQHF.

The chain employs TRBV19 and TRBJ2-1, with 8 bases aligning to TRBD2. The CDR3 has 18 amino acids. V shed 0 bases and J 10 bases; nucleotides not matched to a gene: 17. The germline CDR1 and CDR2 sequences are LNHDA and SQIVND (reference sequence). This CDR3 reads CASSIEGTRRLYRQEQFF. The CDR3 bases are TGTGCCAGTAGTATAGAAGGGACTAGAAGGCTCTACCGTCAGGAGCAGTTCTTC.